The 24 T cell receptor beta chains below were found in one sample sequenced in a study of blood T cell repertoires in COVID-19. Here immunoSEQ multiplex PCR was the method, and the copy in TCRdb shows in-frame clones only, minus some. The repertoire has roughly 16,000 clones, 80% to 90% of them found once; the top ten carry around a fifth. The sample comprised peripheral blood. The source of these receptors is an elderly man with active COVID-19.

This sequence joins TRBV5-1 and TRBJ2-3, with a possible D match to TRBD1 (6 bases). Per germline, CDR1 SGHRS and CDR2 YFSETQ. The CDR3 covers 16 residues. V shed 7 bases and J shed 1 base, with 19 bases lying between them. The CDR3 protein is CASQAGQTKRTDTQYF. In DNA form, the CDR3 reads TGCGCCAGCCAAGCAGGACAGACTAAACGCACAGATACGCAGTATTTT.

This chain joins TRBV28 and TRBJ2-1; possible D gene TRBD2, 6 bases. Trimming took 5 bases from V and 3 from J, leaving 14 bases between them. Germline CDR1 is MDHEN and CDR2 is SYDVKM. The CDR3 length is 15 residues. The CDR3 protein is CASSPEGRNYNEQFF. CDR3 DNA: TGTGCCAGCAGTCCGGAGGGACGGAACTACAATGAGCAGTTCTTC.

The CDR3 sequence: CASSLDRQLNEKLFF. In DNA, the CDR3 is TGTGCCAGCAGCTTAGACCGACAGCTTAATGAAAAACTGTTTTTT. The rearrangement uses TRBV7-8 and TRBJ1-4; D is possibly TRBD1 (5 bases). The CDR3 has 15 residues. Trimming left V 1 base short and J 4 bases short, with 10 bases between. Germline CDR1 reads SGHVS; CDR2 reads FQNEAQ.

J is TRBJ2-2 and V is TRBV5-1, with D unresolved. Germline V gene data show CDR1 as SGHRS and CDR2 as YFSETQ. This CDR3 region has 14 residues. V lost 0 bases and J 9 bases, leaving 12 bases between the germline ends. The CDR3 nucleotides read TGCGCCAGCAGCTTGGGAGGTTTATCGAGGGAGCTGTTTTTT. It translates to CASSLGGLSRELFF.

V is TRBV19 and J is TRBJ2-3; the match to TRBD2 covers 8 bases. J gave up 1 base and V 4 bases, and 4 bases lay outside the gene matches. This CDR3 contains 15 residues. Germline assignment: CDR1 LNHDA and CDR2 SQIVND (reference sequence). CDR3 DNA: TGTGCCAGTAGTAAATTAGCGGGACGCACAGATACGCAGTATTTT. Translating it yields CASSKLAGRTDTQYF. The full variable domain, rest sourced from reference TRBV19 and TRBJ2-3, is DGGITQSPKYLFRKEGQNVTLSCEQNLNHDAMYWYRQDPGQGLRLIYYSQIVNDFQKGDIAEGYSVSREKKESFPLTVTSAQKNPTAFYLCASSKLAGRTDTQYFGPGTRLTVL.

This sequence joins TRBV5-1 and TRBJ2-7; TRBD2 matches at 14 bases. The CDR3 totals 15 residues. V lost 5 bases, J lost 3 bases, and 4 bases stayed unmatched. Germline CDR1 reads SGHRS; CDR2 reads YFSETQ. The CDR3 loop reads CASRVGLAGGYEQYF. The CDR3 DNA reads as TGCGCCAGCAGGGTAGGACTAGCGGGAGGCTACGAGCAGTACTTC.

V usage is TRBV28 and J usage is TRBJ2-3; 7 bases fit TRBD2. V was pared by 5 bases and J by 0 bases, with 14 bases of the junction left unmatched. Germline lookup yields CDR1 MDHEN and CDR2 SYDVKM. This CDR3 is 18 amino acids long. The CDR3 nucleotides read TGTGCCAGCAGTCTCTCGACCGGACTAGGCTCTAGCACAGATACGCAGTATTTT. Its translation is CASSLSTGLGSSTDTQYF.

This sequence joins TRBV19 and TRBJ1-3, with D hard to call. V was cut by 5 bases and J by 0 bases, with 23 bases left in between. The V gene's germline CDR1 is LNHDA and CDR2 SQIVND (reference sequence). CDR3 size: 19 residues. This CDR3 reads CASSADGAIWSGSGNTIYF. Written as DNA, the CDR3 is TGTGCCAGTAGTGCTGACGGAGCTATATGGAGCGGCTCTGGAAACACCATATATTTT. The entire variable domain, with the rest obtained from reference TRBV19 and TRBJ1-3, is as follows: DGGITQSPKYLFRKEGQNVTLSCEQNLNHDAMYWYRQDPGQGLRLIYYSQIVNDFQKGDIAEGYSVSREKKESFPLTVTSAQKNPTAFYLCASSADGAIWSGSGNTIYFGEGSWLTVV.

This chain uses TRBV5-8 with TRBJ2-7; a weak D match, TRBD2 (6 bases). CDR3 length: 17 residues. Trimming shortened V by 6 bases and J by 4 bases, and 26 bases separated the two germline ends. Germline V gene data show CDR1 as SGHTS and CDR2 as YDEGEE. The CDR3 DNA is TGTGCCAGCAACCCCGTGGGCGAGGGGAGGCCCCAATACGAGCAGTACTTC. Residues: CASNPVGEGRPQYEQYF.

This clone is a singleton in its sample. The chain is built from TRBV5-6 and TRBJ2-5; the match to TRBD2 covers 8 bases. The CDR3 runs 17 residues. The germline CDR1 and CDR2 sequences are SGHDT and YYEEEE. The V segment lost 2 bases and the J segment 5 bases; nucleotides outside the gene matches: 14. The CDR3, as DNA: TGTGCCAGCAGCTTCCTGACAGCGGGAGTTTTTGGGGAGACCCAGTACTTC. Translated, it gives CASSFLTAGVFGETQYF.

J is TRBJ1-2 and V is TRBV28; perhaps TRBD1 as D (6 bases). The V gene's germline CDR1 is MDHEN and CDR2 SYDVKM. This CDR3 has 15 amino acids. With 1 base removed from V and 6 bases from J, the gap between germline ends came to 15 bases. The CDR3 region has the DNA TGTGCCAGCAGTTTATTTGTAACAGGGTCCAATGGCTACACCTTC. Protein: CASSLFVTGSNGYTF.

This sequence joins TRBV7-8 and TRBJ1-1; 7 bases are a match to TRBD1. Germline loops: CDR1 SGHVS, CDR2 FQNEAQ. There are 14 residues in the CDR3. J was trimmed by 5 bases and V by 5 bases; bases with no gene match: 8. In nucleotides, the CDR3 is TGTGCCAGCAGCATAGTGGCAGGGGGTACTGAAGCTTTCTTT. Its protein product is CASSIVAGGTEAFF.

This chain connects TRBV5-5 to TRBJ2-2; 11 nucleotides align to TRBD2. This CDR3 spans 17 amino acids. The trim removed 3 bases at V and 4 bases at J, leaving 8 bases unmatched. The V gene's germline CDR1 is SGHKS and CDR2 YYEKEE (reference sequence). CDR3 in DNA: TGTGCCAGCAGCTCTATCGTGACTAGCGGGATCACCGGGGAGCTGTTTTTT. It yields the protein CASSSIVTSGITGELFF. The whole variable domain, remainder taken from reference TRBV5-5 and TRBJ2-2, is DAGVTQSPTHLIKTRGQQVTLRCSPISGHKSVSWYQQVLGQGPQFIFQYYEKEERGRGNFPDRFSARQFPNYSSELNVNALLLGDSALYLCASSSIVTSGITGELFFGEGSRLTVL.

This chain connects TRBV25-1 to TRBJ2-2, with 8 bases identical to TRBD1. V trimming: 1 base; J trimming: 3 bases; junction bases outside the gene matches: 4. CDR1 and CDR2 from the germline V gene are MGHDK and SYGVNS. The CDR3 extends over 16 amino acids. The chain's CDR3 is CASSESLTGDTGELFF. The CDR3 DNA reads TGTGCCAGCAGTGAATCCCTGACAGGGGACACCGGGGAGCTGTTTTTT.

This clone is a singleton in its sample. V usage is TRBV5-1 and J usage is TRBJ2-1; D might be TRBD1 (5 bases). The V gene's germline CDR1 is SGHRS and CDR2 YFSETQ. The ends were cut back, 4 bases at V and 6 bases at J, with 17 bases in the middle. The CDR3 has 15 residues. The CDR3 sequence is CASSTTNRKSNEQFF. For the CDR3, the DNA is TGCGCCAGCAGCACTACCAACAGGAAAAGCAATGAGCAGTTCTTC.

The chain couples TRBV29-1 to TRBJ2-2, with 8 bases that match TRBD2. Trimming took 6 bases from V and 6 from J; bases not matched to a gene: 6. Germline assignment: CDR1 SQVTM and CDR2 ANQGSEA. This CDR3 is built from 13 residues. In DNA, the CDR3 is TGCAGCGTGGGACTAGGGGGGTCCGGGGAGCTGTTTTTT. Protein product: CSVGLGGSGELFF.

There are a few counts of this clone. The rearrangement uses TRBV11-2 and TRBJ1-6, with D perhaps matching TRBD1 (5 bases). Trimming pared 4 bases from V and 6 bases from J, leaving 16 bases between. From germline, CDR1 is SGHAT and CDR2 FQNNGV. The CDR3 runs to 16 residues. CDR3 sequence reads: CASSSMGGFGNSPLHF. Here the CDR3 DNA reads TGTGCCAGCAGCTCGATGGGGGGGTTCGGTAATTCACCCCTCCACTTT. Full variable domain (missing parts from reference TRBV11-2 and TRBJ1-6): EAGVAQSPRYKIIEKRQSVAFWCNPISGHATLYWYQQILGQGPKLLIQFQNNGVVDDSQLPKDRFSAERLKGVDSTLKIQPAKLEDSAVYLCASSSMGGFGNSPLHFGNGTRLTVT.

The chain couples TRBV6-1 to TRBJ1-2; D call uncertain. V was clipped by 2 bases and J by 8 bases, with 18 bases between them. The CDR3 sequence is 15 residues long. The germline V gene encodes CDR1 MNHNS and CDR2 SASEGT. The CDR3 region has the DNA TGTGCCAGCAGTGAAAATGGGTTCTCGGGGATAGGCTACACCTTC. Protein sequence: CASSENGFSGIGYTF.

The J gene is TRBJ2-1, the V gene TRBV6-5; weak D call: TRBD2 (6 bases). There are 12 residues in the CDR3. Trimming removed 2 bases from V and 7 bases from J, with 6 bases in between. In germline, CDR1 is MNHEY, CDR2 SVGAGI. This chain's CDR3 is CASSYGGNEQFF. The CDR3 DNA reads TGTGCCAGCAGTTACGGAGGGAATGAGCAGTTCTTC.

This clone has a single count. The gene calls are TRBV6-5 and TRBJ2-2, with 9 bases lining up with TRBD1. With V trimmed by 6 bases and J by 4 bases, 3 bases remained unmatched. CDR1 and CDR2 from the germline V gene are MNHEY and SVGAGI. The CDR3 length is 14 residues. CDR3 sequence reads: CASRGTGSTGELFF. In nucleotides, the CDR3 is TGTGCCAGCAGGGGGACAGGGTCCACCGGGGAGCTGTTTTTT.

The chain employs TRBV3-1 (or the pseudogene TRBV3-2) and TRBJ2-2; 7 nucleotides match TRBD1. The CDR3 is made up of 16 amino acids. Germline V gives CDR1 LGHDT, CDR2 YNNKEL (reference sequence). V trimming: 0 bases; J trimming: 9 bases; junction bases outside the gene matches: 10. As DNA, the CDR3 is TGTGCCAGCAGCCAAGATTGGGGCGACAGGGTCTGGGAGCTGTTTTTT. This codes for CASSQDWGDRVWELFF.

The J gene is TRBJ2-7, the V gene TRBV5-1; D is undetermined. V was pared by 4 bases and J by 0 bases, with 5 bases between. The CDR3 sequence is 12 residues long. Germline CDR1 reads SGHRS; CDR2 reads YFSETQ. In DNA form, the CDR3 reads TGCGCCAGCAGCGCGAGCTCCTACGAGCAGTACTTC. The encoded protein is CASSASSYEQYF.

The rearrangement uses TRBV24-1 and TRBJ2-1, with D unclear. The CDR3 is 13 amino acids. CDR1 KGHDR and CDR2 SFDVKD come from the germline V gene. Deletions cut 3 bases from V and 8 bases from J, with 10 bases between. The CDR3 protein is CATSDPRSDEQFF. The CDR3, as DNA: TGTGCCACCAGTGATCCCCGGTCGGATGAGCAGTTCTTC.

This clone was picked up one time. The CDR3 DNA follows: TGCGCCAGCAGCCAAGAGCGGGGGCTCAACTATGGCTACACCTTC. Protein: CASSQERGLNYGYTF. This chain links TRBV4-1 with TRBJ1-2; possibly TRBD1 for D (6 bases). In germline, CDR1 is MGHRA, CDR2 YSYEKL. V lost 0 bases and J 2 bases, leaving 10 bases between the germline ends. This CDR3 region has 15 residues.